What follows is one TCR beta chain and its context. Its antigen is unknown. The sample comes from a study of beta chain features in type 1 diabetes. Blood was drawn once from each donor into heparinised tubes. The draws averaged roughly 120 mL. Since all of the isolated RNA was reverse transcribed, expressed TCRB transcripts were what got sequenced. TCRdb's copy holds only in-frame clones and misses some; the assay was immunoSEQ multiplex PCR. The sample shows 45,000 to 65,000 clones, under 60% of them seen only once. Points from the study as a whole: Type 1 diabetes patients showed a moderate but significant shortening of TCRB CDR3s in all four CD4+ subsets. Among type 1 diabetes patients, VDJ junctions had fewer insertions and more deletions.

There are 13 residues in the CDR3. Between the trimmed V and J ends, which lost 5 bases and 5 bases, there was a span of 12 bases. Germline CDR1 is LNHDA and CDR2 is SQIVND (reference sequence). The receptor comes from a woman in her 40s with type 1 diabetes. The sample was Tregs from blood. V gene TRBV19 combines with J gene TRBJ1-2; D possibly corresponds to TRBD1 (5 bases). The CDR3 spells CASSRAGTYGYTF. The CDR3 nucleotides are TGTGCCAGTAGTCGCGCAGGGACTTATGGCTACACCTTC. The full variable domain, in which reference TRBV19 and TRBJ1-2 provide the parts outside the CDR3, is DGGITQSPKYLFRKEGQNVTLSCEQNLNHDAMYWYRQDPGQGLRLIYYSQIVNDFQKGDIAEGYSVSREKKESFPLTVTSAQKNPTAFYLCASSRAGTYGYTFGSGTRLTVV.